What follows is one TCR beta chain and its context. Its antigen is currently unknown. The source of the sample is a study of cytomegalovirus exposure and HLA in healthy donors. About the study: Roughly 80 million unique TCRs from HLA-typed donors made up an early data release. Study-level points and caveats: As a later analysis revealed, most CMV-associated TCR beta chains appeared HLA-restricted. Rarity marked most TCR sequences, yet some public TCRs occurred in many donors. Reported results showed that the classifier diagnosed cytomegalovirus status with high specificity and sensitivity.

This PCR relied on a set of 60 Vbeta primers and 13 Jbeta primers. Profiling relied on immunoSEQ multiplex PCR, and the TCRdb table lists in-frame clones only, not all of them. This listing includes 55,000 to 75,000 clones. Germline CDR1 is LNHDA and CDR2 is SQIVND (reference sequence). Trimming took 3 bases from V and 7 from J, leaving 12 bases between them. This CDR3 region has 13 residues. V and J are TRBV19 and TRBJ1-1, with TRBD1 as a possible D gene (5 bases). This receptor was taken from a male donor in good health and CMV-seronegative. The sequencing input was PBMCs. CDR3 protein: CASSIGAGGEAFF. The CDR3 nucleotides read TGTGCCAGTAGTATCGGGGCGGGGGGTGAAGCTTTCTTT.